This TCR beta chain appears in the sequencing data of a study of blood T cell repertoires in COVID-19. At the level of the study: Whether acute or convalescent, the COVID-19 samples came from the United States, Italy and Spain. PBMCs, B-cell-depleted T cells, or T cells provided the cDNA or gDNA that made up the material.

How the authors handled the data: Counts of nucleated cells, estimated from reference gene primer amplification, were obtained. The data were produced by immunoSEQ multiplex PCR, yet TCRdb's version contains in-frame clones alone and is incomplete. Clone size and the V and J calls come from that table; the DNA yielded D and trimming. Of about 160,000 clones detected, under 80% appear once; the ten largest clones hold 2.5% to 3%. This CDR3 spans 13 amino acids. CDR1 and CDR2 (germline): SEHNR, FQNEAQ (reference sequence). Deletions cut 1 base from V and 6 bases from J, with 7 bases between. This clone was counted a few times.

This TCR derives from a man in his sixties or seventies with acute or convalescent COVID-19. The chain carries TRBV7-9 and TRBJ2-1, with unresolved D. Sequencing used peripheral blood. CDR3 nucleotide sequence: TGTGCCAGCAGCTTAGGACACCCCAATGAGCAGTTCTTC. As protein: CASSLGHPNEQFF.